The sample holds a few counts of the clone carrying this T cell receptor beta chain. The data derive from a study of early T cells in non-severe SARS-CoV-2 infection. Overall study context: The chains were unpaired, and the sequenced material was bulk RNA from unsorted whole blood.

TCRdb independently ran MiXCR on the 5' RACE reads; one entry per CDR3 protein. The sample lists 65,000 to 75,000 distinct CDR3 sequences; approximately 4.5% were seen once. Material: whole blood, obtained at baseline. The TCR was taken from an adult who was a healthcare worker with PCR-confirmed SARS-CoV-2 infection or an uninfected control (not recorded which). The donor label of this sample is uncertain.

CDR3 sequence: CASSLLSGTGNTIYF. The CDR3, as DNA: TGTGCCAGCAGCTTACTATCCGGGACTGGAAACACCATATATTTT. The V call is TRBV11-2, the J call TRBJ1-3, with D hard to call. CDR1 is SGHAT and CDR2 is FQNNGV in the germline V gene. Between the trimmed V and J ends, which lost 2 bases and 2 bases, there was a span of 10 bases. The CDR3 totals 15 residues.